The clone carrying this T cell receptor (beta chain) has only a few counts. These data are taken from a study of T-cell memory formation after mild COVID-19. This CDR3 spans 15 amino acids. Deletions cut 6 bases from V and 4 bases from J, with 18 bases between. TCRdb itself ran the 5' RACE reads through MiXCR, one entry per CDR3 protein. In the table there are roughly 190,000 distinct CDR3 sequences, 27% of which are singletons. What was sequenced was PBMCs or a T cell subset sorted from them (not recorded which). The receptor was isolated from an adult woman who had mild COVID-19 (a few samples of this study predate the infection). Cell type and time point are not known. This chain links TRBV12-3 or TRBV12-4 with TRBJ1-1, with D perhaps matching TRBD1 (6 bases). The CDR3 coding sequence is TGTGCCAGCAGGTCACTGGGCAGGGGAAGCACTGAAGCTTTCTTT. Translating gives CASRSLGRGSTEAFF.